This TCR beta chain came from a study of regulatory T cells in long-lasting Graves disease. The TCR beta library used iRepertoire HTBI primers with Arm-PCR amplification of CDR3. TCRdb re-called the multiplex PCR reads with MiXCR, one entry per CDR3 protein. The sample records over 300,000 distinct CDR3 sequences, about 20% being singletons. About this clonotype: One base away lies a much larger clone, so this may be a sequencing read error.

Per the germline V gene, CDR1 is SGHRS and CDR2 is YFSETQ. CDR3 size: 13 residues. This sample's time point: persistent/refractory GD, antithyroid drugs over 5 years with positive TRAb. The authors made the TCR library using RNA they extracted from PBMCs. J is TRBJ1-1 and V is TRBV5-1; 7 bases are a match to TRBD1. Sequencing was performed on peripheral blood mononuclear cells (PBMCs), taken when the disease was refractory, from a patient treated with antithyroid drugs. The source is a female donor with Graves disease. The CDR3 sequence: CASIGQVNTEASF. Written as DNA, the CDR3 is TGCGCCAGCATAGGACAGGTGAACACTGAAGCTTCCTTT.